This record looks at one TCR beta chain sequence and its context. Profiled with immunoSEQ multiplex PCR; TCRdb holds only in-frame clones, not every one. The data contain tens of thousands of clones, 87% of them seen just once; the ten biggest clones take up approximately 6.9%. The source of the sample is a study of blood T cell repertoires in COVID-19. Sequenced input: peripheral blood. This TCR came from a man between 60 and 75 years old with active or convalescent COVID-19.

DNA of the CDR3: TGCAGCGTTGACGTCACAGATACGCAGTATTTT. This encodes CSVDVTDTQYF. V is TRBV29-1 and J is TRBJ2-3; D is unresolved. The V and J ends lost 3 bases and 2 bases respectively, with 3 bases between them. The CDR3 contains 11 residues. From germline, CDR1 is SQVTM and CDR2 ANQGSEA.